This TCR beta chain was obtained from a study of regulatory T cells in long-lasting Graves disease. Whole-study findings and limits: Small sample size may have lowered accuracy.

Building of the TCR beta libraries involved iRepertoire HTBI primers and Arm-PCR of CDR3 regions. TCRdb redid the calling of the multiplex PCR reads with MiXCR, one entry per CDR3 protein. Found here are under 500,000 distinct CDR3 sequences, 16% of them singletons; the top ten hold roughly a tenth. CDR1 is MNHEY, CDR2 SVGEGT, per germline. This CDR3 comprises 15 residues. Deletions cut 0 bases from V and 4 bases from J, with 11 bases between. This clonotype showed up just a few times. As yet, its antigen is unknown. The time point was: newly diagnosed GD, antithyroid drugs for less than 3 months. PBMCs provided the RNA from which the TCR library was made. The same sample was also used in a study of T cells in Graves' hyperthyroidism and ophthalmopathy.

The sequencing used peripheral blood mononuclear cells (PBMCs), collected at new diagnosis, from a patient treated with antithyroid drugs. The rearrangement links TRBV6-2 or TRBV6-3 to TRBJ2-3; D unresolved. The source is a woman aged 30 to 39 with Graves disease. CDR3 bases: TGTGCCAGCAGTTACTCGTTTGTGGTGGCAGATACGCAGTATTTT. Translated, it gives CASSYSFVVADTQYF.